This T cell receptor beta chain was observed in a study of vaccination effects on CD4 cells after COVID-19. When roughly eleven days of culture had elapsed, CD4+ T cells were isolated. The vaccine given was either BNT162b2 or mRNA-1273, in two doses. Nucleocapsid antibodies were negative in the vaccine recipients, who had never had SARS-CoV-2 infection. In germline, CDR1 is LGHDT, CDR2 YNNKEL (reference sequence). The CDR3 length is 16 residues. Deletions cut 2 bases from V and 2 bases from J, with 10 bases between. TCRdb keeps only in-frame clones here, not all; method: immunoSEQ multiplex PCR. The sample lists nearly 45,000 clones, approximately 72% seen once, with about 10% in the top ten. General study findings and limits: Clones arising from infection and from vaccination showed marked clonal contraction late after vaccination.

Comment on this clone: Its antigen is undetermined.

This sequence joins TRBV3-1 (or the pseudogene TRBV3-2) and TRBJ1-6; tentative D call: TRBD1 (5 bases). This TCR derives from a human donor who received a COVID-19 vaccine. The sequencing here drew on CD4+ T cells from PBMCs cultured without peptide, taken after COVID-19 vaccination. The CDR3 region has the DNA TGTGCCAGCAGCCAAATCACAGGCGCCTATAATTCACCCCTCCACTTT. Its translation is CASSQITGAYNSPLHF.